The entry that follows covers one T cell receptor (beta chain) sequence. Its specificity is unknown. These data come from a study of cytomegalovirus exposure and HLA in healthy donors. Overall study findings and caveats: In a later analysis, at a false discovery rate of 0.05, about 17,000 TCR beta sequences matched HLA alleles. As a later analysis showed, a missense DCLRE1C variant was linked to trimming of TCR beta V- and J-genes. Evidence from a later analysis indicated that most CMV-associated TCR beta chains looked HLA-restricted.

V lost 6 bases and J 3 bases, leaving 9 bases between the germline ends. Per the germline V gene, CDR1 is SEHNR and CDR2 is FQNEAQ (reference sequence). The CDR3 is 12 amino acids. With 60 Vbeta and 13 Jbeta primers, the PCR was carried out. TCRdb keeps only in-frame clones here, not all; method: immunoSEQ multiplex PCR. The table records over 90,000 clones, 64% of them present only once. The sequence was obtained from a man between 60 and 75 years old in good health and CMV-seronegative. V is TRBV7-9 and J is TRBJ2-7; D ambiguous. Sequencing used PBMCs. CDR3 region: CASSAVDYEQYF. CDR3 DNA: TGTGCCAGCAGTGCGGTAGACTACGAGCAGTACTTC.